This T cell receptor beta chain is from a study of blood T cell repertoires in COVID-19. Turning to the study itself: PBMCs, B-cell-depleted T cells, or T cells provided the cDNA or gDNA that made up the material.

The CDR3 loop spans 17 amino acids. Germline lookup yields CDR1 SGHNT and CDR2 YYREEE (reference sequence). After removal of 4 bases from V and 0 bases from J, the junction contained 5 bases not matched to a gene. Original handling: Using reference gene primer amplification, nucleated cell counts were estimated. The protocol was immunoSEQ multiplex PCR, while the TCRdb copy is restricted to in-frame clones and leaves out a portion. V and J calls and clone size are those listed in that table; D and trimming were worked out from the DNA. The sample consists of tens of thousands of clones, 70% to 90% of them appearing once.

V is TRBV5-4 and J is TRBJ2-2; 11 bases line up with TRBD2. Sequenced: peripheral blood. The receptor was isolated from a human donor with active COVID-19. The donor label of this sample is uncertain. In DNA, the CDR3 is TGTGCCAGCAGCACACTAGCGGGAGTCGCGAACACCGGGGAGCTGTTTTTT. Protein sequence: CASSTLAGVANTGELFF.